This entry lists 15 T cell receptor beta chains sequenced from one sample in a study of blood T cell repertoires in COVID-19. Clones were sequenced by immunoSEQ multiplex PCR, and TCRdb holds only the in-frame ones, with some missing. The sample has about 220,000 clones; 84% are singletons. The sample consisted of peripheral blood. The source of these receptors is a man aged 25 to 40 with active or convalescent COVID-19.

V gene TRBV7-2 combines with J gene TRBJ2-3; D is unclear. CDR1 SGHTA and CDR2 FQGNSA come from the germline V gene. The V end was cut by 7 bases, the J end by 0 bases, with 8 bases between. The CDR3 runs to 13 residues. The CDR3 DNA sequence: TGTGCCAGCAACCCGGGTAGCACAGATACGCAGTATTTT. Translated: CASNPGSTDTQYF.

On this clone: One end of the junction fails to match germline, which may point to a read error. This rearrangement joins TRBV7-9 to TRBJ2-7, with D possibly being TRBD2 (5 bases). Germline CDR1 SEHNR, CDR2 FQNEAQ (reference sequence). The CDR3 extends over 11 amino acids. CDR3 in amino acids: CASSLSRALHF. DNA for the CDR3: TGTGCCAGCAGCTTATCGCGGGCCCTTCACTTC.

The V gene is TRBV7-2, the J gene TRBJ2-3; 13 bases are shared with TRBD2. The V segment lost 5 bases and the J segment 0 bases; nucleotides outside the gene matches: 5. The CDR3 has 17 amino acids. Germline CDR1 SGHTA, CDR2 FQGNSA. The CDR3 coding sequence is TGTGCCAGCAGCCGGGGACTAGCGGGAACTAGCACAGATACGCAGTATTTT. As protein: CASSRGLAGTSTDTQYF.

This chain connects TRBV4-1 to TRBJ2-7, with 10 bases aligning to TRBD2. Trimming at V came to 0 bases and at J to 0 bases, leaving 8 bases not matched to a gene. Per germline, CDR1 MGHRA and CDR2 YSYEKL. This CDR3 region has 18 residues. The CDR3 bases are TGCGCCAGCAGCCAAGAAGCGGCTAGCGGGGGTCTCTCCTACGAGCAGTACTTC. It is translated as CASSQEAASGGLSYEQYF.

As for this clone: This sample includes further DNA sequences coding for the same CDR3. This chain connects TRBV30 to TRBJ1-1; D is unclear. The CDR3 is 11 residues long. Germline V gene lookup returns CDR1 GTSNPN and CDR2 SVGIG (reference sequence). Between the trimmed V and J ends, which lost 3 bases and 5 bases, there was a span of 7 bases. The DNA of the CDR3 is TGTGCCTGGAGCCGCAGGACTGAAGCTTTCTTT. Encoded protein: CAWSRRTEAFF.

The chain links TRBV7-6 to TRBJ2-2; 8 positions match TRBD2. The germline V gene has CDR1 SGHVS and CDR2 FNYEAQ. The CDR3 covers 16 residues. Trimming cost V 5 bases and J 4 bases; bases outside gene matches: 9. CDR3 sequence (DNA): TGTGCCAGCAGCCCATTAGCGGGGTCGGGCACCGGGGAGCTGTTTTTT. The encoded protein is CASSPLAGSGTGELFF.

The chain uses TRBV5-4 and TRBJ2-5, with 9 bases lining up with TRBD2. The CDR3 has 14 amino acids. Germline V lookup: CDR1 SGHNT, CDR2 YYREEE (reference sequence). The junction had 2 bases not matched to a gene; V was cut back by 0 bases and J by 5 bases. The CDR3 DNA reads TGTGCCAGCAGCTTGGGCGGGAGGGTGGAGACCCAGTACTTC. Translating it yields CASSLGGRVETQYF.

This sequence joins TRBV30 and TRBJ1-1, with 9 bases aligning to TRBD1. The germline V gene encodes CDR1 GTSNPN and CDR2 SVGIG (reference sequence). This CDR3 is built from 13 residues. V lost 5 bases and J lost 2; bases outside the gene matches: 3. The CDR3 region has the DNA TGTGCCTGGGGGACAGGGCGCAACACTGAAGCTTTCTTT. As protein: CAWGTGRNTEAFF.

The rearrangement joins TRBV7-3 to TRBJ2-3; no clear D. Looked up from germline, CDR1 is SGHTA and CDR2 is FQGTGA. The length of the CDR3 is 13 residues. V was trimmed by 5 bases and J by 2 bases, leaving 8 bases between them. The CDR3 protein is CASSQSFTDTQYF. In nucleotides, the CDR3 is TGTGCCAGCAGCCAAAGCTTCACAGATACGCAGTATTTT.

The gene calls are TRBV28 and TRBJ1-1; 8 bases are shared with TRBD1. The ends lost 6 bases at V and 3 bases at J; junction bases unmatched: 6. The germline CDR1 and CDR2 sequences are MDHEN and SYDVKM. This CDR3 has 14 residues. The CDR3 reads CASRPGGGHTEAFF. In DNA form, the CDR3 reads TGTGCCAGCAGACCAGGGGGCGGCCACACTGAAGCTTTCTTT.

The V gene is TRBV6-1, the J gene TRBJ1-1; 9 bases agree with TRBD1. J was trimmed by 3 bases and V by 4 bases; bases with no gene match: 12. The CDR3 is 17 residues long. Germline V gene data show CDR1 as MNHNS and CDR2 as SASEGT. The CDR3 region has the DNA TGTGCCAGCAGTGTCATACCTACCGGGACAGGGTACACTGAAGCTTTCTTT. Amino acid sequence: CASSVIPTGTGYTEAFF.

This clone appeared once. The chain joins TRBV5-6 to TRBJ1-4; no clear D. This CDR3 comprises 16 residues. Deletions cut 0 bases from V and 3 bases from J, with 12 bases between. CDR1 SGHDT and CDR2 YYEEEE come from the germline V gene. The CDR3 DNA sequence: TGTGCCAGCAGCTTGGACGCAGGCCGCTCTAATGAAAAACTGTTTTTT. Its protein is CASSLDAGRSNEKLFF. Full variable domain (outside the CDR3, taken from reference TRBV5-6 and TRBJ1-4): DAGVTQSPTHLIKTRGQQVTLRCSPKSGHDTVSWYQQALGQGPQFIFQYYEEEERQRGNFPDRFSGHQFPNYSSELNVNALLLGDSALYLCASSLDAGRSNEKLFFGSGTQLSVL.

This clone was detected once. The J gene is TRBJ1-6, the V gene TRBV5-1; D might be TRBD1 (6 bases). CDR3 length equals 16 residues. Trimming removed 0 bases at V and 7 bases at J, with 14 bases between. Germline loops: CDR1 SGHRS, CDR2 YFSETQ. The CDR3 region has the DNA TGCGCCAGCAGCTTGGCCGCGGACAGATCGAATTCACCCCTCCACTTT. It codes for CASSLAADRSNSPLHF.

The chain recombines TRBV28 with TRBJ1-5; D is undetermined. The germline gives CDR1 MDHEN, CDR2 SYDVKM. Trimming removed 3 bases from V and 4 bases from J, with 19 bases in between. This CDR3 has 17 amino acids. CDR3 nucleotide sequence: TGTGCCAGCAGTTTCCCCGTACGACGAGGAGGAAATCAGCCCCAGCATTTT. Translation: CASSFPVRRGGNQPQHF.

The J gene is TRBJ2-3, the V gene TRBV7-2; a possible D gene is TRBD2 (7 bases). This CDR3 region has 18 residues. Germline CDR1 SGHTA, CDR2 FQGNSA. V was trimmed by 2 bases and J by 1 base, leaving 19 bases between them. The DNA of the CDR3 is TGTGCCAGCAGCTTAACCCCGGGGGGCACAGGGCGCACAGATACGCAGTATTTT. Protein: CASSLTPGGTGRTDTQYF.